This T cell receptor beta chain emerged from a study of T-cell reconstitution after alpha-beta-depleted transplantation in children. Whole-study findings and limits: Alpha-beta T cells about two months after transplant reportedly derived from several hundred expanded graft clones. Elevated TCRbeta diversity at day 60 was traced, in some patients, to surviving recipient T cells and thymic progenitors.

Unique molecular identifiers were used in preparing the TCRbeta library. TCRdb redid the calling of the PCR reads with MiXCR, one entry per CDR3 protein. The sample has hundreds of thousands of distinct CDR3 sequences; roughly 10% are singletons. In regard to this clonotype: No antigen is known for it.

The TCR was taken from a child aged 2 to 15 with inherited bone marrow failure, due to receive a stem cell transplant. Material: PBMCs, obtained before TCRalphabeta/CD19-depleted stem cell transplant.

The CDR3: CASSIPFTDDYGYTF. The CDR3 DNA reads TGTGCCAGTAGTATCCCCTTTACAGATGACTATGGCTACACCTTC. The chain links TRBV19 to TRBJ1-2; D not certain. CDR3 size: 15 residues. Trimming cost V 3 bases and J 3 bases, with 14 bases left between them. Germline V CDR1 and CDR2: LNHDA, SQIVND (reference sequence).